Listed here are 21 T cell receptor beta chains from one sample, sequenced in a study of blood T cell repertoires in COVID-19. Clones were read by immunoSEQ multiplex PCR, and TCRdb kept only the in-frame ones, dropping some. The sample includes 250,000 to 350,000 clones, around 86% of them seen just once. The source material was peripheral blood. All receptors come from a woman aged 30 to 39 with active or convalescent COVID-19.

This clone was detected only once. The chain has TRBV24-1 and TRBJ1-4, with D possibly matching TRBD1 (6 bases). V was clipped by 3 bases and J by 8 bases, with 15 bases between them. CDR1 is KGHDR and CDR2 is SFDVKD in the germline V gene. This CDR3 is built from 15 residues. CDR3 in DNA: TGTGCCACCAGTGATCCGTCAGGGGAAGGGGAAAAACTGTTTTTT. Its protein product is CATSDPSGEGEKLFF.

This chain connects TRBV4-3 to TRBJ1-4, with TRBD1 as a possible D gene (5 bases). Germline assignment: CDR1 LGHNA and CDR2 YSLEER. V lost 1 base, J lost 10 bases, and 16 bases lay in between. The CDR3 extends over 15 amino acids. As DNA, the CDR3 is TGCGCCAGCAGCCAAGTCCGGGGGGGTAGTGGAAAACTGTTTTTT. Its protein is CASSQVRGGSGKLFF.

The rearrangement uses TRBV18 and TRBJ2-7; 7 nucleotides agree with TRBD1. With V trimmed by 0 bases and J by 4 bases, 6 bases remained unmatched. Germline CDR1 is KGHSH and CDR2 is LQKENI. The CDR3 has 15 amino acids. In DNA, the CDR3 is TGTGCCAGCTCACCACCGGGACAGCAGAATTACGAGCAGTACTTC. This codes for CASSPPGQQNYEQYF.

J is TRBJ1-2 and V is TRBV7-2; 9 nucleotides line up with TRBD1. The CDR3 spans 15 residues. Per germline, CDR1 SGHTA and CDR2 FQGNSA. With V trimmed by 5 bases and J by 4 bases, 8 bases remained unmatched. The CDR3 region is CASSPGQGYPYGYTF. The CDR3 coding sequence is TGTGCCAGCAGCCCCGGACAGGGGTATCCCTATGGCTACACCTTC.

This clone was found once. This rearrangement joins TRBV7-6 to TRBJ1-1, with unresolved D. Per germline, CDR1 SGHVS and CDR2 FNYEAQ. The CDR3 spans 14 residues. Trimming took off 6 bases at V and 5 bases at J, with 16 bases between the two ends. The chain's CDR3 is CASSPSKRGTEAFF. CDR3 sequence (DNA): TGTGCCAGCAGTCCCTCTAAGCGGGGAACTGAAGCTTTCTTT.

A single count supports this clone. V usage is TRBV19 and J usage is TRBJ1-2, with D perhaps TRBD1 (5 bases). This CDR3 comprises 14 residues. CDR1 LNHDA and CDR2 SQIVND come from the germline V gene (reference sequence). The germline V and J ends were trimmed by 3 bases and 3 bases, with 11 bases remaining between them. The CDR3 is CASSMMAGDYGYTF. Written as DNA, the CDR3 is TGTGCCAGTAGTATGATGGCGGGGGACTATGGCTACACCTTC. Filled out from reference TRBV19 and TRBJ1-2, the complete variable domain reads DGGITQSPKYLFRKEGQNVTLSCEQNLNHDAMYWYRQDPGQGLRLIYYSQIVNDFQKGDIAEGYSVSREKKESFPLTVTSAQKNPTAFYLCASSMMAGDYGYTFGSGTRLTVV.

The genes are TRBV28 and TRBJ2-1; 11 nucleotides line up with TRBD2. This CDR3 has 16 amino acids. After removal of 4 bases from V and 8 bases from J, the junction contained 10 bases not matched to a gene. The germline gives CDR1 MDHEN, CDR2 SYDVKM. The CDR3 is CASSSAVAGGSHEQFF. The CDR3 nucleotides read TGTGCCAGCAGTTCAGCAGTAGCGGGGGGGTCCCATGAGCAGTTCTTC.

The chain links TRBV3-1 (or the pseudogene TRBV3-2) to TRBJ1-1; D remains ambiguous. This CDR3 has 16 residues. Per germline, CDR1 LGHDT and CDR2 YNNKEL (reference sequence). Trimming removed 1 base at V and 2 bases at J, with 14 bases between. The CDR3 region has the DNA TGTGCCAGCAGCCAAGGCTTGCCGGGTCCCAACACTGAAGCTTTCTTT. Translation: CASSQGLPGPNTEAFF.

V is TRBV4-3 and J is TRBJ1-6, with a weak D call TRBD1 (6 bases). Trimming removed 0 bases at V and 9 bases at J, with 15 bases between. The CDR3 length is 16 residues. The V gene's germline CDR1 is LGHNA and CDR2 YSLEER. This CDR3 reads CASSQDLGRGTSPLHF. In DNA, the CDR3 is TGCGCCAGCAGCCAAGATCTGGGGAGGGGGACTTCACCCCTCCACTTT.

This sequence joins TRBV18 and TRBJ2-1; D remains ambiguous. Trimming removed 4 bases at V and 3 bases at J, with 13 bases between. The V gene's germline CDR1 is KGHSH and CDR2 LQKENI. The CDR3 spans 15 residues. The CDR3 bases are TGTGCCAGCTCACAGAGTATTTCCTTCTACAATGAGCAGTTCTTC. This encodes CASSQSISFYNEQFF.

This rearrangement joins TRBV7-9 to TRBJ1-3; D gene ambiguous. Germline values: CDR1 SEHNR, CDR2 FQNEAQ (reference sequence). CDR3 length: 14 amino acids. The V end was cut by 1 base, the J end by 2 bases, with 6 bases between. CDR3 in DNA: TGTGCCAGCAGCTTAGGGAGCGCTGGAAACACCATATATTTT. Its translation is CASSLGSAGNTIYF.

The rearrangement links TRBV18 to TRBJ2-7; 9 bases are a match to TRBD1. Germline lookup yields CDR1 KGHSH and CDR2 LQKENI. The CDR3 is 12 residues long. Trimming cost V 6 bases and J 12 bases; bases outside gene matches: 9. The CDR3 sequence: CASSGQQGAMYF. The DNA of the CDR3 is TGTGCCAGCTCCGGTCAACAGGGGGCAATGTACTTC.

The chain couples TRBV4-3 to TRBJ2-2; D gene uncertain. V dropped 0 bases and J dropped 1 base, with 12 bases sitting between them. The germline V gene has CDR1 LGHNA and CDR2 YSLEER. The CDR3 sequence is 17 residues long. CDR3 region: CASSQDPVGGNTGELFF. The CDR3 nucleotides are TGCGCCAGCAGCCAAGATCCGGTCGGCGGGAACACCGGGGAGCTGTTTTTT.

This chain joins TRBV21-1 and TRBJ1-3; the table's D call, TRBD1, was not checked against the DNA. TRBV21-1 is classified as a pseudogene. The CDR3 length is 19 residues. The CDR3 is CASSNHYQGTPNSGNTIYF. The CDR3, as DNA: TGTGCCAGCAGCAATCATTACCAGGGGACACCAAACTCTGGAAACACCATATATTTT.

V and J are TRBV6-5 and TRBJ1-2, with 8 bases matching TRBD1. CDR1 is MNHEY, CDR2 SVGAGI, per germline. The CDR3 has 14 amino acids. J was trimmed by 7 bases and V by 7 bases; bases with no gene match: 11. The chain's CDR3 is CASTGQGFVVGYTF. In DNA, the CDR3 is TGTGCCAGCACCGGACAGGGTTTTGTTGTTGGCTACACCTTC.

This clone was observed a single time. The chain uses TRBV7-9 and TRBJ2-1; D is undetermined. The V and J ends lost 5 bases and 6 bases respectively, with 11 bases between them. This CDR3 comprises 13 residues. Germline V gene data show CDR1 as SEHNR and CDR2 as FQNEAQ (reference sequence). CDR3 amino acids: CASSKPGPNEQFF. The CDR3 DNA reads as TGTGCCAGCAGCAAACCAGGTCCCAATGAGCAGTTCTTC. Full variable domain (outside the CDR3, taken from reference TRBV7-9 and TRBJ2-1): DTGVSQNPRHKITKRGQNVTFRCDPISEHNRLYWYRQTLGQGPEFLTYFQNEAQLEKSRLLSDRFSAERPKGSFSTLEIQRTEQGDSAMYLCASSKPGPNEQFFGPGTRLTVL.

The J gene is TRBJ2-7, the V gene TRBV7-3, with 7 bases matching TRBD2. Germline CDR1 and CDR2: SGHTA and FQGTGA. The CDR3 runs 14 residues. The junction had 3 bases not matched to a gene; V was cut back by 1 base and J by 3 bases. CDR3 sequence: CASSLMGGNYEQYF. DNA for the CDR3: TGTGCCAGCAGCTTAATGGGGGGGAACTACGAGCAGTACTTC.

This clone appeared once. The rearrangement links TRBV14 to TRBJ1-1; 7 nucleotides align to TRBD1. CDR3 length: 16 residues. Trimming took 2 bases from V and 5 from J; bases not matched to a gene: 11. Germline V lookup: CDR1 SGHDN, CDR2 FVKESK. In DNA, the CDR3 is TGTGCCAGCAGCCAACTTGACAGGGAGATTCGGACTGAAGCTTTCTTT. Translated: CASSQLDREIRTEAFF.

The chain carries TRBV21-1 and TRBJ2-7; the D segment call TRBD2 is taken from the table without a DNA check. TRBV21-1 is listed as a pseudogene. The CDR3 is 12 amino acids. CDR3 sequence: CASSKKRYEQYF. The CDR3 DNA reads TGTGCCAGCAGCAAAAAGCGGTACGAGCAGTACTTC.

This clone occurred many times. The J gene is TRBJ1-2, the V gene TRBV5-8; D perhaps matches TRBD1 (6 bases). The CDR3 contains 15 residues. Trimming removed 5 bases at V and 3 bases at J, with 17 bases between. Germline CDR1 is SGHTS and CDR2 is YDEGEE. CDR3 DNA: TGTGCCAGCAGTCCGAACAGGGATCCATACTATGGCTACACCTTC. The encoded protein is CASSPNRDPYYGYTF.

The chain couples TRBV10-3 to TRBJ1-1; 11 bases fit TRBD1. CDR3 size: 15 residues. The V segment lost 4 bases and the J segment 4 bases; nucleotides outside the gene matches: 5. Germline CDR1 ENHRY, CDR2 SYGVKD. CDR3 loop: CAISATGTGGTEAFF. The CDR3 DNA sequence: TGTGCCATCAGTGCAACCGGGACAGGGGGCACTGAAGCTTTCTTT.